This record concerns one T cell receptor beta chain sequence. This clone was seen more than once but under ten times. It has no known antigen specificity. No base qualities exist here, and no much larger clone lies one base off it. This entry is derived from a study of OX40 agonist ivuxolimab in advanced cancers. General notes on the study: Ivuxolimab, which targeted the costimulatory receptor OX40 (CD134), was an agonistic, fully human IgG2 monoclonal antibody. Intravenous ivuxolimab was administered to patients every 2 weeks at six dose levels: 0.01, 0.1, 0.3, 1.5, 3 and 10 mg/kg. Of the roughly 51 dose-escalation patients, hepatocellular carcinoma was present in approximately 20, melanoma in approximately 15, renal cell carcinoma in 9 and head and neck cancer in 9. The dose-escalation cohort was 82.7% male with a mean age of about 54 years, ranging from roughly 23 to 90. Prior anti-PD-1, anti-PD-L1 or anti-CTLA-4 therapy was permitted, and about 40% of dose-escalation patients had received checkpoint inhibitors. Partial responses occurred in three dose-escalation patients: two with cutaneous melanoma and one with hepatocellular carcinoma. Peripheral TCRbeta sequencing was intended to test whether TCR sequence diversity was altered and clonal T-cell expansion was caused by ivuxolimab. The monotherapy dose-escalation portion (N ≈ 56 patients) of the phase I ivuxolimab trial is reported in the paper.

Patients with a history of autoimmune disease or receiving systemic immunosuppression were excluded from the trial. In every dose cohort, peripheral blood was drawn for TCR sequencing at baseline, cycle 4 day 1, and cycle 7 day 1. The samples were drawn from a first-in-human, open-label, multicenter phase I dose-escalation trial of ivuxolimab. Adults with locally advanced or metastatic head and neck squamous cell, hepatocellular, melanoma or renal cell carcinoma were enrolled in the trial. Before TCR sequencing, CD4+ T cells and CD8+ T cells were sorted from peripheral blood as separate populations. Genomic DNA was extracted from sorted cells for sequencing of the TCRbeta CDR3 region. The immunoSEQ Assay was used to sequence the TCRbeta CDR3 regions. As stored in TCRdb, this immuneACCESS dataset retains in-frame rearrangements with V and J assigned. A fraction of the clones does not appear; measured against another copy, unresolved V genes explain less than half of the discrepancy, and the remainder lacks a known reason. This sample comprises more than 45,000 clones, 85% to 90% of them detected only once. The ten largest clonotypes hold around 11% of the sample.

The investigation overall reported the following: Partial responders in the 0.1-3.0 mg/kg groups had among the lowest normalized peripheral clonal expansion, especially among CD8+ T cells. At doses of 0.1 to 3.0 mg/kg, clonal expansion of both CD4+ and CD8+ blood T cells was observed from baseline to week 6. Low levels of normalized T-cell clonal expansion were also seen in some nonresponding patients. After ivuxolimab, expanded clones were on average more numerous among CD8+ T cells than among CD4+ T cells. The antigen specificity of the clonally expanded peripheral T cells was not determined.

The V and J ends are trimmed by 5 bases and 7 bases, leaving 15 bases between them. The CDR3 goes from the cysteine to the phenylalanine over 14 residues. Of all the DNA, just the CDR3 is kept, 42 bases in frame from base 1. CDR1 and CDR2 are read off the germline V gene (reference sequence) as LNHDA and SQIVND. This material consisted of CD4+ or CD8+ T cells sorted from blood, taken in a trial of the OX40 agonist ivuxolimab. The TCR comes from an adult with an advanced solid tumor such as melanoma, head and neck, liver or kidney cancer. The rearranged chain carries TRBV19 and TRBJ1-5, and perhaps TRBD1 as D gene, on 5 matching bases. The CDR3 region: CASSYFEGSQPQHF. The sequenced DNA is TGTGCCAGTAGTTACTTCGAGGGGTCACAGCCCCAGCATTTT.